The 26 T cell receptor beta chains below all came from one sample that was sequenced in a study of blood T cell repertoires in COVID-19. Data came from immunoSEQ multiplex PCR; TCRdb stores just in-frame clones and leaves some out. The data show 250,000 to 400,000 clones, with roughly 88% seen just once and under 3% held by the top ten. The sequenced sample consisted of peripheral blood. The source of these receptors is a young woman with COVID-19, enrolled during active disease.

The CDR3 bases are TGTGCCAGCTCACCTCTTACGACAGGGGCCACCGGGGAGCTGTTTTTT. Its translation: CASSPLTTGATGELFF. The J gene is TRBJ2-2, the V gene TRBV18; 8 bases are shared with TRBD1. The junction had 7 bases not matched to a gene; V was cut back by 3 bases and J by 4 bases. Germline CDR1 reads KGHSH; CDR2 reads LQKENI. There are 16 residues in the CDR3.

This clone was seen just once. The V and J genes are TRBV19 and TRBJ1-1, with TRBD1 matching over 8 bases. This CDR3 comprises 16 residues. J was trimmed by 0 bases and V by 0 bases; bases with no gene match: 3. CDR1 and CDR2 (germline): LNHDA, SQIVND (reference sequence). In DNA form, the CDR3 reads TGTGCCAGTAGTATAGACGCGACAGGGGTGAACACTGAAGCTTTCTTT. It translates to CASSIDATGVNTEAFF.

CDR3 amino acids: CASSMAAGLLVNTEAFF. The CDR3, as DNA: TGTGCCAGTAGTATGGCGGCAGGGTTGTTAGTGAACACTGAAGCTTTCTTT. J is TRBJ1-1 and V is TRBV19; D may be TRBD1 (5 bases). The V and J ends lost 3 bases and 0 bases respectively, with 17 bases between them. Germline values: CDR1 LNHDA, CDR2 SQIVND (reference sequence). The CDR3 consists of 17 residues.

The chain is built from TRBV11-2 and TRBJ2-7; TRBD2 matches at 10 bases. Germline V lookup: CDR1 SGHAT, CDR2 FQNNGV. The CDR3 spans 15 residues. Losses at the gene ends were 5 bases for V and 2 bases for J; bases not matched to a gene: 6. CDR3 residues: CASSHGLAAPYEQYF. The CDR3 DNA follows: TGTGCCAGCAGCCACGGACTAGCGGCCCCCTACGAGCAGTACTTC.

This clone was observed a handful of times. This sequence joins TRBV24-1 and TRBJ2-1; TRBD1 aligns across 10 bases. V shed 5 bases, J shed 4 bases, and the junction held 10 bases outside the gene matches. CDR1 and CDR2 from the germline V gene are KGHDR and SFDVKD. This CDR3 has 17 residues. The CDR3 DNA sequence: TGTGCCACCAGTGCCCGTAGGACAGGGGGAGGGTACAATGAGCAGTTCTTC. Protein product: CATSARRTGGGYNEQFF.

This sequence joins TRBV27 and TRBJ2-7, with 14 bases identical to TRBD2. Germline V gene data show CDR1 as MNHEY and CDR2 as SMNVEV (reference sequence). This CDR3 has 17 amino acids. V was clipped by 4 bases and J by 6 bases; unmatched bases: 11. CDR3 DNA sequence: TGTGCCAGCAGTTCGGGGACTAGCGGGAGTTTCCTTACCGAGCAGTACTTC. This codes for CASSSGTSGSFLTEQYF.

This clone was observed a single time. This chain connects TRBV21-1 to TRBJ2-1; the tabulated D call, TRBD1, remains unverified against the DNA. TRBV21-1 corresponds to a pseudogene. This CDR3 region has 17 residues. CDR3 amino acids: CASSKNQVGGSYNEQFF. CDR3 sequence (DNA): TGTGCCAGCAGCAAAAATCAGGTAGGGGGCAGCTACAATGAGCAGTTCTTC.

V gene TRBV7-8 combines with J gene TRBJ2-7, with TRBD2 identical over 12 bases. Trimming removed 5 bases from V and 2 bases from J; junction bases left unmatched: 1. The germline V gene has CDR1 SGHVS and CDR2 FQNEAQ. The CDR3 contains 14 residues. In DNA form, the CDR3 reads TGTGCCAGCAGCCGGACTAGCGGGGCCTACGAGCAGTACTTC. Protein: CASSRTSGAYEQYF. Variable domain in full (rest from reference TRBV7-8 and TRBJ2-7): GAGVSQSPRYKVAKRGQDVALRCDPISGHVSLFWYQQALGQGPEFLTYFQNEAQLDKSGLPSDRFFAERPEGSVSTLKIQRTQQEDSAVYLCASSRTSGAYEQYFGPGTRLTVT.

The chain joins TRBV20-1 to TRBJ2-2, with 9 positions matching TRBD2. The CDR3 extends over 16 amino acids. V lost 3 bases and J lost 4; bases outside the gene matches: 9. Germline V CDR1 and CDR2: DFQATT, SNEGSKA (reference sequence). The CDR3 spells CSASTPGLAGTGELFF. The CDR3, as DNA: TGCAGTGCTAGTACTCCGGGACTAGCTGGCACCGGGGAGCTGTTTTTT.

The V call is TRBV29-1, the J call TRBJ2-1, with TRBD2 matching 7 bases. CDR3 size: 13 residues. V lost 8 bases to trimming and J lost 4 bases; unmatched junction nucleotides: 8. The germline V gene has CDR1 SQVTM and CDR2 ANQGSEA. CDR3 DNA: TGCAGCTCTCGGGGGAGGGCGTACAATGAGCAGTTCTTC. Translation: CSSRGRAYNEQFF.

CDR3 protein: CASSPPGGSTDTQYF. The DNA for the CDR3 is TGTGCCAGCAGCCCTCCCGGCGGGAGCACAGATACGCAGTATTTT. This rearrangement joins TRBV4-2 to TRBJ2-3; TRBD2 might be the D (5 bases). This CDR3 contains 15 residues. Trimming took off 4 bases at V and 0 bases at J, with 11 bases between the two ends. Germline V gives CDR1 LGHNA, CDR2 YNFKEQ.

This clone was seen once. The V and J genes are TRBV7-9 and TRBJ1-1; 8 bases map to TRBD1. Unmatched junction bases numbered 3, after V lost 3 bases and J lost 0 bases. The CDR3 runs 15 residues. Germline V gene data show CDR1 as SEHNR and CDR2 as FQNEAQ (reference sequence). In DNA form, the CDR3 reads TGTGCCAGCAGCTTCTACAGGGGGGTGAACACTGAAGCTTTCTTT. Its translation is CASSFYRGVNTEAFF.

The chain joins TRBV10-3 to TRBJ1-5; tentatively, D is TRBD1 (5 bases). Germline loops: CDR1 ENHRY, CDR2 SYGVKD. CDR3 size: 14 residues. V lost 11 bases to trimming and J lost 2 bases, with 16 bases between them. CDR3 coding DNA: TGTGCCTCCCGCCAGGGCTTTGGCAATCAGCCCCAGCATTTT. It is translated as CASRQGFGNQPQHF.

The rearrangement joins TRBV7-7 to TRBJ1-4; 9 nucleotides agree with TRBD1. CDR1 SSHAT and CDR2 FNYEAQ come from the germline V gene (reference sequence). CDR3 length: 15 amino acids. The trim removed 4 bases at V and 3 bases at J, leaving 3 bases unmatched. The CDR3 DNA follows: TGTGCCAGCAGCTCGGGACAGGGTCCTAATGAAAAACTGTTTTTT. It translates to CASSSGQGPNEKLFF.

V is TRBV19 and J is TRBJ1-2, with D tentatively TRBD1 (6 bases). Germline-derived CDR1 and CDR2 are LNHDA and SQIVND (reference sequence). The CDR3 has 16 amino acids. Between the trimmed V and J ends, which lost 3 bases and 3 bases, there was a span of 17 bases. The CDR3 loop reads CASSIGRGQLYYGYTF. The CDR3 DNA sequence: TGTGCCAGTAGTATTGGGAGAGGACAGCTATACTATGGCTACACCTTC.

V is TRBV28 and J is TRBJ1-2; D is perhaps TRBD1 (6 bases). The CDR3 has 13 residues. V gave up 2 bases and J gave up 8 bases, with 12 bases separating them. Germline V gives CDR1 MDHEN, CDR2 SYDVKM. This CDR3 is CASSLQGLEGYTF. Written as DNA, the CDR3 is TGTGCCAGCAGTTTACAGGGGCTAGAGGGCTACACCTTC.

The chain combines TRBV7-9 with TRBJ1-2; the D gene is possibly TRBD1 (5 bases). Germline V gene data show CDR1 as SEHNR and CDR2 as FQNEAQ (reference sequence). With 1 base removed from V and 7 bases from J, the gap between germline ends came to 16 bases. The CDR3 is 15 amino acids. For the CDR3, the DNA is TGTGCCAGCAGCTTAGAATCCGGGGGTGTGGGTGGCTACACCTTC. Amino acids: CASSLESGGVGGYTF.

This chain links TRBV10-3 with TRBJ1-3; D is uncertain. The CDR3 covers 15 residues. Deletions cut 1 base from V and 0 bases from J, with 7 bases between. Germline CDR1 is ENHRY and CDR2 is SYGVKD. This CDR3 is CAISEWPTSGNTIYF. The CDR3 DNA follows: TGTGCCATCAGTGAGTGGCCCACCTCTGGAAACACCATATATTTT.

The V call is TRBV3-1 (or the pseudogene TRBV3-2), the J call TRBJ2-1; the match to TRBD2 covers 11 bases. The germline V gene encodes CDR1 LGHDT and CDR2 YNNKEL (reference sequence). V was clipped by 3 bases and J by 4 bases; unmatched bases: 5. The CDR3 consists of 16 residues. CDR3 DNA sequence: TGTGCCAGCAGCCATCTAGCGGGAGGTACTTACAATGAGCAGTTCTTC. As protein: CASSHLAGGTYNEQFF.

In its sample, this clone was seen a few times. This chain links TRBV3-1 (or the pseudogene TRBV3-2) with TRBJ2-6; no definite D call. Germline V CDR1 and CDR2: LGHDT, YNNKEL (reference sequence). V lost 0 bases to trimming and J lost 0 bases, with 9 bases between them. The CDR3 runs 17 residues. This chain's CDR3 is CASSQEGSPSGANVLTF. CDR3 nucleotide sequence: TGTGCCAGCAGCCAAGAGGGCAGTCCCTCTGGGGCCAACGTCCTGACTTTC.

The rearrangement joins TRBV29-1 to TRBJ1-1; 8 positions match TRBD1. This CDR3 contains 14 residues. CDR1 SQVTM and CDR2 ANQGSEA come from the germline V gene. V was clipped by 5 bases and J by 7 bases; unmatched bases: 12. CDR3 bases: TGCAGCGTTTGGACAGGGAGAGGGGTAGATGAAGCTTTCTTT. Translation: CSVWTGRGVDEAFF.

This sequence joins TRBV21-1 and TRBJ2-2; the D call in the table, TRBD2, was not verified against the DNA. TRBV21-1 is classified as a pseudogene. This CDR3 contains 15 residues. The CDR3 here is CASSVLAGQHRGAVF. The CDR3 nucleotides read TGTGCCAGCAGTGTGCTAGCGGGGCAACACCGGGGAGCTGTTTTT.

The chain links TRBV5-1 to TRBJ2-5, with TRBD2 matching 7 bases. This CDR3 contains 15 residues. J lost 4 bases, V lost 0 bases, and 6 bases had no gene match. Germline-derived CDR1 and CDR2 are SGHRS and YFSETQ. The CDR3 spells CASSLASGGVETQYF. As DNA, the CDR3 is TGCGCCAGCAGCTTGGCTAGCGGAGGGGTAGAGACCCAGTACTTC.

This sequence joins TRBV5-6 and TRBJ1-1, with 7 bases aligning to TRBD1. Germline CDR1 SGHDT, CDR2 YYEEEE. The trim removed 4 bases at V and 8 bases at J, leaving 2 bases unmatched. The CDR3 loop spans 11 amino acids. CDR3 DNA: TGTGCCAGCAGCCTCAGGGGGGAAGCTTTCTTT. It is translated as CASSLRGEAFF.

The chain joins TRBV3-1 (or the pseudogene TRBV3-2) to TRBJ1-1; TRBD1 is a possible D gene (6 bases). CDR1 and CDR2 from the germline V gene are LGHDT and YNNKEL (reference sequence). The CDR3 totals 15 residues. Between the trimmed V and J ends, which lost 2 bases and 4 bases, there was a span of 14 bases. CDR3 DNA: TGTGCCAGCAGCCAAAGAACAGGGATAGGCACTGAAGCTTTCTTT. Translating it yields CASSQRTGIGTEAFF.

This sequence joins TRBV7-2 and TRBJ1-5; 8 nucleotides line up with TRBD1. Per germline, CDR1 SGHTA and CDR2 FQGNSA. The trim removed 3 bases at V and 4 bases at J, leaving 5 bases unmatched. The CDR3 runs 15 residues. DNA for the CDR3: TGTGCCAGCAGCTTTGACAGGGGTGGTAATCAGCCCCAGCATTTT. Amino acid sequence: CASSFDRGGNQPQHF.